This T cell receptor beta chain was identified in a study of T cells in Graves' hyperthyroidism and ophthalmopathy. Study observations and caveats: A model of 13 V-J features distinguished ophthalmopathy from stable hyperthyroidism. A median around 6.4 months before onset, the model predicted ophthalmopathy.

Per the germline V gene, CDR1 is SGHTA and CDR2 is FQGTGA. With 3 bases removed from V and 12 bases from J, the gap between germline ends came to 14 bases. The CDR3 loop spans 13 amino acids. Each diagnosis drew on symptoms, thyroxine, TRAb, thyroid ultrasound and orbital computed tomography findings. It was RNA transcripts that yielded the amplified TCR beta CDR3 regions. The TCR CDR3 was amplified in a first-round RT-PCR using the HTBI primer set. MiXCR, run by TCRdb on the multiplex PCR reads, gives a single entry per CDR3 protein. Of over 650,000 distinct CDR3 sequences in the sample, less than 45% are singletons; the top ten hold roughly 7.2%. Points on this clonotype: Its target is not known.

This clonotype originated in an adult man with Graves' disease, either hyperthyroidism or ophthalmopathy (not recorded which). J is TRBJ1-4 and V is TRBV7-3; D is uncertain. The sequencing sample was made of peripheral blood or thyroid tissue (not recorded which). CDR3 amino acids: CASSFEGFGELFF. CDR3 bases: TGTGCCAGCAGCTTTGAGGGATTTGGAGAACTGTTTTTT.